This TCR beta chain was identified during a study of regulatory T cells in long-lasting Graves disease. Overall study findings and caveats: Persistent patients shared more public clonotypes (approximately 2,800) than new patients (approximately 1,000).

Assembly of TCR beta libraries relied on iRepertoire HTBI primers together with Arm-PCR of CDR3 regions. TCRdb recomputed calls from the multiplex PCR reads with MiXCR, one row per CDR3 protein. The data contain roughly 500,000 distinct CDR3 sequences, roughly a fifth of them singletons. Time point indicated: persistent/refractory GD, antithyroid drugs over 5 years with positive TRAb. RNA extracted from PBMCs served as the sequencing template. This clonotype was seen a few times. Its antigen remains unidentified. V shed 5 bases and J shed 6 bases, with 10 bases lying between them. CDR1 is MNHNS and CDR2 is SASEGT in the germline V gene. This CDR3 is built from 12 residues.

The clonotype was recovered from a female donor with Graves disease. The V call is TRBV6-1, the J call TRBJ1-1; D gene ambiguous. Sample: peripheral blood mononuclear cells (PBMCs), taken when the disease was refractory, from a patient treated with antithyroid drugs. CDR3 nucleotides: TGTGCCAGCAGTAGTATTTTAGCTGAAGCTTTCTTT. Its translation: CASSSILAEAFF.